The next 3 T cell receptor beta chains were all read from a single sample in a study of control samples from healthy donors and cancer patients (dated by TCRdb to about 2020). The protocol used for the library was the immunoSEQ multiplex PCR assay. TCRdb carries this immuneACCESS record with in-frame sequences only. Its versions omit some clonotypes, under half of them owing to an unresolved V gene in the studies checked, with the rest unexplained. This sample gives about 120,000 clones in total; roughly 92% of them show up just once. The ten top clones hold 0.55% to 0.6% of the sample. The sequenced material came from PBMCs. These receptor sequences come from a man at least 80 years old with head and neck cancer.

The chain recombines TRBV6-5 with TRBJ1-3, with D maybe TRBD1 (6 bases). This CDR3 spans 16 amino acids. The germline V and J ends were trimmed by 2 bases and 4 bases, with 15 bases remaining between them. From germline, CDR1 is MNHEY and CDR2 SVGAGI. DNA of the CDR3: TGTGCCAGCAGTTACGCGTTCAGGGGAGGCGGAAACACCATATATTTT. It translates to CASSYAFRGGGNTIYF.

The genes are TRBV10-1 and TRBJ2-3, with a weak D call TRBD1 (5 bases). The CDR3 has 14 residues. Looked up from germline, CDR1 is WNHNN and CDR2 is SYGVQD (reference sequence). Deletions cut 3 bases from V and 1 base from J, with 8 bases between. DNA for the CDR3: TGCGCCAGCAGTGACAGGGCGGGCACAGATACGCAGTATTTT. This encodes CASSDRAGTDTQYF.

This clone has just one count. The V and J genes are TRBV4-1 and TRBJ2-3; D not certain. The CDR3 sequence is 12 residues long. Germline V gives CDR1 MGHRA, CDR2 YSYEKL. V was shortened by 6 bases and J by 4 bases, with 8 bases between the two germline ends. The CDR3 is CASSPGADTQYF. Here the CDR3 DNA reads TGCGCCAGCAGTCCAGGTGCAGATACGCAGTATTTT.